This TCR beta chain was profiled in a study of T cell responses to AZD1222 COVID-19 vaccine. For this clone: Its antigen is unidentified.

Study-wide results and limits: Donors were largely white British and mainly female; clonal diversity was possibly underestimated.

Data came from immunoSEQ multiplex PCR; TCRdb stores just in-frame clones and leaves some out. The data show about 120,000 clones, with roughly 92% seen just once and roughly 1.5% held by the top ten. This clonotype was obtained from an adult who received the AZD1222 COVID-19 vaccine. Material: peripheral blood, obtained 28 days after the second AZD1222 dose.

CDR3: CASSYRQTNTGELFF. The DNA of the CDR3 is TGTGCCAGCAGTTATCGTCAGACGAACACCGGGGAGCTGTTTTTT. The genes are TRBV6-8 and TRBJ2-2; D ambiguous. Germline CDR1 MNHGY, CDR2 SAAAGT. The CDR3 is made up of 15 amino acids. Deletions cut 3 bases from V and 0 bases from J, with 8 bases between.